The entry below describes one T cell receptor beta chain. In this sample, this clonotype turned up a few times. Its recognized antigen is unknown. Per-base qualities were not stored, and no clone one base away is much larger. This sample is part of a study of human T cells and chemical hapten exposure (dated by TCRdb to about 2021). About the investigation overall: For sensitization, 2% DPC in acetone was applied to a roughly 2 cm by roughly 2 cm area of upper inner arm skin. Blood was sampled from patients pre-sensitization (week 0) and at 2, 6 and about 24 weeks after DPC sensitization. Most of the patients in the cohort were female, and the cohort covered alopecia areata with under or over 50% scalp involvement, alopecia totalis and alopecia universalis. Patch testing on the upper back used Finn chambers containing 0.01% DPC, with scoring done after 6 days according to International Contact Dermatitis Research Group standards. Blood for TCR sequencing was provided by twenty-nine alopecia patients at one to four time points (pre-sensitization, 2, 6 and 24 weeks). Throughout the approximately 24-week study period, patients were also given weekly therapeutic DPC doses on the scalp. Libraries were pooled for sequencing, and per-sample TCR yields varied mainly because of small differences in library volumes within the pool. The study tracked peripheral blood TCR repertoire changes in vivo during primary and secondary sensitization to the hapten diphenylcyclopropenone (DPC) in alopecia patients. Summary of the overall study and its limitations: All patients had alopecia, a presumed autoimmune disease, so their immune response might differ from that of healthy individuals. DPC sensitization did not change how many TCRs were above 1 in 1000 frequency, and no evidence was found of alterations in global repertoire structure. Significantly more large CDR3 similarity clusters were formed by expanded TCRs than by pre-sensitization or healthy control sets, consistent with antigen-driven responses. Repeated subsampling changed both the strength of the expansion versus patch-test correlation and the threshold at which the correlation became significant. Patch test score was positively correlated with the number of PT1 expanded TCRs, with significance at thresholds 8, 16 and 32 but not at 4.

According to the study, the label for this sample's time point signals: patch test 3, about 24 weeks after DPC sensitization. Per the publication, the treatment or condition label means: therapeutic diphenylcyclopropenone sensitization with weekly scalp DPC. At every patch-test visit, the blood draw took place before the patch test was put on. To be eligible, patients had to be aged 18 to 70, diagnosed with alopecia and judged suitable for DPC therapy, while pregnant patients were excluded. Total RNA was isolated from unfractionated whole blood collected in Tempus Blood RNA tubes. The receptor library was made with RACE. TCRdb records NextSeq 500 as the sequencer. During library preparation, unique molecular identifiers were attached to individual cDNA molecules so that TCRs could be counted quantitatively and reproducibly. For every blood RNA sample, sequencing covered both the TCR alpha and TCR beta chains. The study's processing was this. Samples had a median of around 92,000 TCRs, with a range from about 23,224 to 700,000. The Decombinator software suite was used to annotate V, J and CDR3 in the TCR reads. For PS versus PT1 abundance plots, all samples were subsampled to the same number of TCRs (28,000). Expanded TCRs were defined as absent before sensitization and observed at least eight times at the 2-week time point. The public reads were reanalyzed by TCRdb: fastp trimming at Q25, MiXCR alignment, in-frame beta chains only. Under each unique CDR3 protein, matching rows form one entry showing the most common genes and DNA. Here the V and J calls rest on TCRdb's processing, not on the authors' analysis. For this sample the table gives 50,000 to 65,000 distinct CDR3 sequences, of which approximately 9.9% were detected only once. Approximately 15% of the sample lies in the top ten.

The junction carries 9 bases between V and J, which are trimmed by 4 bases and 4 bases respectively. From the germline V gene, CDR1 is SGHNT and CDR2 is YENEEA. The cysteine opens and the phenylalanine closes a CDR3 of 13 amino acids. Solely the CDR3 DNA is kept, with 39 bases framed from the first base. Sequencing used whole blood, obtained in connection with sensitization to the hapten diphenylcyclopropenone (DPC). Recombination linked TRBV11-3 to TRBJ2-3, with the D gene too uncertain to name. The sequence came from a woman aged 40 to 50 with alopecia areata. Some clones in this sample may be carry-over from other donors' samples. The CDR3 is CASSSRPADTQYF. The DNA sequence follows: TGTGCCAGCAGCTCCCGACCAGCAGATACGCAGTATTTT.